This T cell receptor beta chain was observed in a study of T cell repertoires in cytomegalovirus infection. Across the whole study: Matching HLA type and CMV infection were both indicated by public TCR beta signatures. Regarding the study as a whole: HLA-C-restricted CMV clonotypes gave the most frequent clonotype in two of eight donors.

CDR3 length: 14 residues. Trimming took 7 bases from V and 1 from J, leaving 12 bases between them. TCRdb called the reads again in MiXCR, with one record for every CDR3 protein. The table has roughly 320,000 distinct CDR3 sequences, about 9.1% seen once. This clonotype has a count of ten or more. Antigen unknown. The chain uses TRBV12-3 or TRBV12-4 and TRBJ2-3; the D is unclear. The receptor's source is a human donor in good health (CMV status not recorded). Some clones in this sample may be carry-over from other donors' samples. Material for sequencing was PBMCs. The CDR3 DNA reads as TGTGCCAGCATCCGCGGCCGACGCACAGATACGCAGTATTTT. It specifies CASIRGRRTDTQYF.